The 5 T cell receptor beta chains below were found in one sample sequenced in a study of blood T cell repertoires in COVID-19. Measured with immunoSEQ multiplex PCR; TCRdb has only the in-frame clones, and not every one. The table has some 240,000 clones, roughly 83% seen once. Material: peripheral blood. Receptors were obtained from a woman aged 80 or over with acute or convalescent COVID-19.

The chain has TRBV18 and TRBJ2-7; 10 bases are shared with TRBD1. V gave up 2 bases and J gave up 2 bases; unmatched junction bases: 3. CDR3 length: 15 residues. Per germline, CDR1 KGHSH and CDR2 LQKENI. For the CDR3, the DNA is TGTGCCAGCTCACCAGGACAGGGGGGACCCTACGAGCAGTACTTC. This sequence encodes CASSPGQGGPYEQYF.

The chain links TRBV18 to TRBJ1-1, with 11 bases that match TRBD1. The CDR3 has 15 amino acids. J gave up 5 bases and V 1 base, and 3 bases lay outside the gene matches. CDR1 is KGHSH, CDR2 LQKENI, per germline. The CDR3 is CASSPLGQGVTEAFF. The CDR3 nucleotides are TGTGCCAGCTCACCACTGGGACAGGGGGTTACTGAAGCTTTCTTT.

The chain links TRBV10-1 to TRBJ1-5, with 9 nucleotides matching TRBD1. The CDR3 spans 19 residues. From germline, CDR1 is WNHNN and CDR2 SYGVQD (reference sequence). V shed 8 bases and J 5 bases; nucleotides not matched to a gene: 22. DNA of the CDR3: TGCGCCAGCTCTACAACCCGGGACAGGGACATGAGGGAGGATCAGCCCCAGCATTTT. It codes for CASSTTRDRDMREDQPQHF.

J is TRBJ1-4 and V is TRBV27; the D is unclear. CDR3 length equals 15 residues. The V and J ends lost 8 bases and 3 bases respectively, with 16 bases between them. Germline assignment: CDR1 MNHEY and CDR2 SMNVEV (reference sequence). For the CDR3, the DNA is TGTGCCAGCGCCCTATCGGGGTTATCTAATGAAAAACTGTTTTTT. It specifies CASALSGLSNEKLFF.

The table lists this clone with a few counts. The V and J genes are TRBV6-4 and TRBJ2-1; 8 bases fit TRBD2. The CDR3 runs to 17 residues. From germline, CDR1 is MRHNA and CDR2 SNTAGT. V gave up 2 bases and J gave up 5 bases; unmatched junction bases: 11. The CDR3 loop is CASSDRWLAGPHNEQFF. The CDR3 nucleotides read TGTGCCAGCAGTGACAGGTGGCTAGCGGGTCCACACAATGAGCAGTTCTTC.